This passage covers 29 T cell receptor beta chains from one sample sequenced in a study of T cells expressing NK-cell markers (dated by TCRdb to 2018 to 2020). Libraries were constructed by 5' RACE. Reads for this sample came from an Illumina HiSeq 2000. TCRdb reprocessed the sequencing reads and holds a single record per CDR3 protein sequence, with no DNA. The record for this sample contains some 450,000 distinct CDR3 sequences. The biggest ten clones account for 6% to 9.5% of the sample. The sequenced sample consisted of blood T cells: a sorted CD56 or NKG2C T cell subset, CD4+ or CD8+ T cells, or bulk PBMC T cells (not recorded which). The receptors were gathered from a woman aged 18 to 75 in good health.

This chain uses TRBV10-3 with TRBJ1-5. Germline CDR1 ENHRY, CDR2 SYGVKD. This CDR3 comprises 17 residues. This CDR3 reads CAISESPPQGSNQPQHF.

This chain's CDR3 is CASSPASGALPQETQYF. This rearrangement joins TRBV6-2 or TRBV6-3 to TRBJ2-5; TCRdb selects TRBD2, and the lack of DNA leaves this call unchecked. CDR1 is MNHEY, CDR2 SVGEGT, per germline. CDR3 length: 17 residues.

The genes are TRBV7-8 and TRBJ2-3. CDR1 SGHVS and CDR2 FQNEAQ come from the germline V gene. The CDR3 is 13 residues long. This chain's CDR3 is CASSHDFTDTQYF.

The CDR3: CASSLDSRSGANVLTF. This chain uses TRBV5-1 with TRBJ2-6. The length of the CDR3 is 16 residues. Germline V gene lookup returns CDR1 SGHRS and CDR2 YFSETQ.

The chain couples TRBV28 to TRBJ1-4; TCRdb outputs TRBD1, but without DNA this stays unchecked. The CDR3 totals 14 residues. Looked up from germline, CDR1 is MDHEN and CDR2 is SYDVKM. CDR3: CASSYGGSREKLFF.

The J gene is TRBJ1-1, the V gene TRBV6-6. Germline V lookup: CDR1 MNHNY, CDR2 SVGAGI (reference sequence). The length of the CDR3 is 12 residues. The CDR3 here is CASSSSDTEAFF.

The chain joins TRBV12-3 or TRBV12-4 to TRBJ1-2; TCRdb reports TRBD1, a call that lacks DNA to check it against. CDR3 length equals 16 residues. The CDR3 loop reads CASRENAGTGIYGYTF.

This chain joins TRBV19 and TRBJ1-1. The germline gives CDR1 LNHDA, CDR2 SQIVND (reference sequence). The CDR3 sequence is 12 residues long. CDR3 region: CASLYGNTEAFF.

The CDR3 sequence is CASSETGTGAIRYF. The rearrangement joins TRBV6-1 to TRBJ2-7; absent DNA, TCRdb's TRBD1 call cannot be checked. In germline, CDR1 is MNHNS, CDR2 SASEGT. CDR3 length equals 14 residues.

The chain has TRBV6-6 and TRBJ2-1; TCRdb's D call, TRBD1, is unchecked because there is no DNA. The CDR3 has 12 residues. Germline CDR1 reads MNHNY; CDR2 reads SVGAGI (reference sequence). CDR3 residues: CASVGQYNEQFF.

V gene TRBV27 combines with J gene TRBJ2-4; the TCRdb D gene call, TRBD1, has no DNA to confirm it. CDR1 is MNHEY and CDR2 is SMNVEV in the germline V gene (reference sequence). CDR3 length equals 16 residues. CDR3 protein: CASSFQGKGAKNIQYF.

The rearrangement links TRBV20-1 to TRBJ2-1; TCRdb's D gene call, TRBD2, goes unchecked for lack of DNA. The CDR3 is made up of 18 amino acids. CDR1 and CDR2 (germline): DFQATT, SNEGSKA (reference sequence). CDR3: CSARDLPGLAGVYREQFF.

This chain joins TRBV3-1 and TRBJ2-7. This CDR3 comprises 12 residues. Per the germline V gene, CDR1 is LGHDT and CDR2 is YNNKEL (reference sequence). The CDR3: CASSQIFYEQYF.

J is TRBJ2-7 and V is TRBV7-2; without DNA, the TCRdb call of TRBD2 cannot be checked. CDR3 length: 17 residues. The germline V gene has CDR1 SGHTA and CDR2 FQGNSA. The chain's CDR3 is CASSLPSGNPWPYEQYF. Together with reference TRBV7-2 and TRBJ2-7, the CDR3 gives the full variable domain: GAGVSQSPSNKVTEKGKDVELRCDPISGHTALYWYRQSLGQGLEFLIYFQGNSAPDKSGLPSDRFSAERTGGSVSTLTIQRTQQEDSAVYLCASSLPSGNPWPYEQYFGPGTRLTVT.

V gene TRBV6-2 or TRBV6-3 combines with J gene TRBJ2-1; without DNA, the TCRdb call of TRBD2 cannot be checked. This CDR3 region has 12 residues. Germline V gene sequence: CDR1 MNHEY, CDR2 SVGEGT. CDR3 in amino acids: CASSSSGRGQFF.

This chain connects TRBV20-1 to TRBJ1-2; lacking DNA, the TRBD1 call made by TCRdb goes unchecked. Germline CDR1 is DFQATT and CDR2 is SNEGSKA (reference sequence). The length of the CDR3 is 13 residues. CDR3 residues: CSATGTGNAGYTF.

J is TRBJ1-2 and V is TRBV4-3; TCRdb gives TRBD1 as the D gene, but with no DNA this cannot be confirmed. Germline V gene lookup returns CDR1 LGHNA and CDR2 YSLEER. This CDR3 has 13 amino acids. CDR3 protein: CASSQEGGLGYTF.

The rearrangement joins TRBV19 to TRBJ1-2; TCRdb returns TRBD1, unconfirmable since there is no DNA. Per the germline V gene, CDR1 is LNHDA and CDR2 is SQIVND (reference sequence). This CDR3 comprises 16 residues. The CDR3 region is CASSIDGPGQTYGYTF.

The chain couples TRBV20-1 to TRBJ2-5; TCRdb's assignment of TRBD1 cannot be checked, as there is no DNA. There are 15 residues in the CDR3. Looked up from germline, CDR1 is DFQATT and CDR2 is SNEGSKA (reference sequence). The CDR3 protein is CSARGDEKKRGTQYF.

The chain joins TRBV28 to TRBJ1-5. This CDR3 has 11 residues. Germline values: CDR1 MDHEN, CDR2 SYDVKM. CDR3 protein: CASSSYQPQHF.

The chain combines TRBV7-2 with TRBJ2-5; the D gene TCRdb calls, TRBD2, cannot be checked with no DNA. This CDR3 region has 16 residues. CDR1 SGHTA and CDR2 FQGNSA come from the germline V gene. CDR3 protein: CASSPGGLGYQETQYF. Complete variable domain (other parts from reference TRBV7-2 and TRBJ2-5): GAGVSQSPSNKVTEKGKDVELRCDPISGHTALYWYRQSLGQGLEFLIYFQGNSAPDKSGLPSDRFSAERTGGSVSTLTIQRTQQEDSAVYLCASSPGGLGYQETQYFGPGTRLLVL.

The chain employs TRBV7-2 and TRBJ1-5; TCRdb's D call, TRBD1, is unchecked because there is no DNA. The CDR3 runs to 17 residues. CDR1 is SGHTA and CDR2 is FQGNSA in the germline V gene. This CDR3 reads CASSPQGQSYSNQPQHF.

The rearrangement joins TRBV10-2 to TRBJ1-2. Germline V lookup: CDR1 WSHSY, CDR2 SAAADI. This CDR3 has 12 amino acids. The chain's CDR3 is CASGVYNYGYTF.

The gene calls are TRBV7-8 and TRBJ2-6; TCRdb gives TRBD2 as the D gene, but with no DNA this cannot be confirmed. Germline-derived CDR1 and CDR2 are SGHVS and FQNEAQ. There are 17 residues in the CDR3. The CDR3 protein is CASFLQPFFSGANVLTF.

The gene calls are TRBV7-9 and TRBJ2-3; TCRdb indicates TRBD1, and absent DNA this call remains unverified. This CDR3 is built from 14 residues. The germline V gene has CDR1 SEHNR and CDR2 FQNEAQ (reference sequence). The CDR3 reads CASSFPRLRDTQYF. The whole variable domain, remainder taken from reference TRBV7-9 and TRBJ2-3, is DTGVSQNPRHKITKRGQNVTFRCDPISEHNRLYWYRQTLGQGPEFLTYFQNEAQLEKSRLLSDRFSAERPKGSFSTLEIQRTEQGDSAMYLCASSFPRLRDTQYFGPGTRLTVL.

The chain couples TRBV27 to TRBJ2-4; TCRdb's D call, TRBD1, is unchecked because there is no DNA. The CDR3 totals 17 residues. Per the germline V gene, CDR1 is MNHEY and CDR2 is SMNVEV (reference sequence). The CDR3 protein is CASSTPDSSSAKNIQYF.

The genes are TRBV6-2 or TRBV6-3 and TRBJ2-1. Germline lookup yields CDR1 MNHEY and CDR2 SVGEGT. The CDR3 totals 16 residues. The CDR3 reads CASSYSFLNSYNEQFF.

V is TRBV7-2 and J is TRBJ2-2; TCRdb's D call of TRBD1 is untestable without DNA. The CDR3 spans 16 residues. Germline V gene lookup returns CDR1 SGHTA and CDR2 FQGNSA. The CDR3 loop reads CASSFYRVLNTGELFF.

This CDR3 is CSSRGDRERGYTF. The chain is built from TRBV29-1 and TRBJ1-2; the D call from TCRdb, TRBD1, cannot be confirmed without DNA. The germline CDR1 and CDR2 sequences are SQVTM and ANQGSEA. There are 13 residues in the CDR3.